This T cell receptor beta chain was found in a study of shared clonotypes between healthy human individuals (dated by TCRdb to about 2020). Background for the entire study: The cohort included a few men and a couple of women between 18 and 49 years of age. Blood TCR repertoires of a handful of healthy adults were deeply sequenced to estimate repertoire size and the extent of clonotype sharing between individuals. To increase sequencing depth and limit assay-specific biases, TCR repertoire library preparation and sequencing were carried out by different laboratories using diverse techniques. For each donor, CD4 naive and CD4 memory were each run on three plates, CD8 naive on two plates, and CD8 memory on one plate. Between about 0.85 and 9.5 billion PBMCs per donor were obtained by leukapheresis. Findings and caveats that apply to the study as a whole: Sampling was restricted to blood, and TCR repertoires in tissue are likely to differ from TCR repertoires in blood. Compared with non-shared clonotypes, clonotypes shared by all four sorted-subset donors had higher generation probabilities. Pairwise subsampling indicated that sequencing depth was expected to affect the degree of clonotype sharing among donors. Incomplete sequencing was indicated by rarefaction of sorted-subset datasets, despite the large sequencing depth. The small number of donors limited the genetic and exposure-history diversity represented. Naive subsets generally had larger estimated clonotype richness than memory subsets did. Sharing across a few donors was observed for 5% to 6.5% of naive CD4, 3.5% of naive CD8, over 2% of memory CD4, and roughly 0.4% of memory CD8 clonotypes.

Using the deep immunoSEQ assay, TCR CDR3 regions were amplified from genomic DNA by multiplex PCR. Extracted genomic DNA from each cell subset was spread evenly across all wells of several immunoSEQ 96-well plates, with each plate serving as a replicate. For sorted subsets, each replicate PCR was loaded with 200 to 250 ng genomic DNA, equivalent to roughly 30,000 T cell genomes. The purified libraries were quantified using a Qubit 3.0 fluorometer, sized with a Bioanalyzer 2100, and then quantified again using the KAPA Library Quantification kit. Each immunoSEQ 96-well plate was sequenced on its own single-read 150-cycle Illumina NextSeq 550 flow cell. Per the authors' processing: The immunoSEQ output contained only junctional sequences without quality scores, so filtering could not match that applied to full-length reads. To assign V/J genes and CDR3, sequences were annotated using PyIR, a Python wrapper for IgBLAST v1.9, with IMGT germline references. Any read was removed if the V/J assignment was weak (E-value above 1e-6), the CDR3 was missing, or the read contained stop codons, out-of-frame junctions, or ambiguous translated residues. V3J clonotypes were defined by identical inferred V gene, J gene, and CDR3 amino acid sequence. Percentage overlap between repertoires was calculated by dividing the number of shared unique clonotypes by the size of the smaller repertoire. Repertoire richness was assessed with RTK rarefaction, the Chao1 estimator, and Recon v2.1 estimates of unobserved clonotypes. Generation probabilities were computed with OLGA for all TCRbeta clonotypes obtained by the gDNA method from several donors. TCRdb retrieved this table from immuneACCESS and kept in-frame rearrangements only. Not all clones are present; in checked studies, unresolved V genes account for under half, and no reason is known for the remainder. From that table come the V and J calls and clone size; the DNA was used to work out D and trimming. In all, the sample holds about 2 million clones, and 90% to 95% of those were seen once. The biggest ten clones account for 0.1% to 0.15% of the sample.

Concerning this clone itself: It lacks a known antigen. Base qualities were left out, and no much larger clone turns up one base away.

Healthy HIV-negative adults with no recently reported acute infections or vaccinations were included as donors. All donors were Caucasian adults living in Nashville, Tennessee, USA. Magnetic negative selection was used to enrich CD4+ T cells, after which naive cells were positively selected on CD45RA and the negative fraction became the memory subset. Blood was collected by leukapheresis, and PBMCs were isolated by Ficoll-Histopaque density gradient centrifugation and then cryopreserved in liquid nitrogen vapor phase. Purity and quantity of every magnetically sorted T cell population were checked by analytical flow cytometry. Genomic DNA was isolated from each sorted fraction and quantified by UV absorbance on a Nanodrop 2000c. From the cysteine through the phenylalanine, the CDR3 covers 14 amino acids. Just CDR3 DNA is preserved here, 42 bases in frame from base 1. CDR1 LNHDA and CDR2 SQIVND were looked up in the germline V gene (reference sequence). V was cut back by 4 bases and J by 4 bases, leaving a gap of 14 bases between them.

The sample consisted of naive CD4+ T cells sorted from blood. The cell subset or site label on this specimen signifies: CD45RA+ positively selected. The V and J segments used are TRBV19 and TRBJ2-7, with a tentative D gene TRBD1 over 5 matching bases. This TCR was sampled from a man younger than 35 in good health. Here is the DNA: TGTGCCAGTAGTACTACAGGTGGGCCTTACGAGCAGTACTTC. This codes for CASSTTGGPYEQYF.